The table lists the clone carrying this T cell receptor (beta chain) with a few counts. Antigen specificity is unknown. This sample is part of a study of cytomegalovirus exposure and HLA in healthy donors. Whole-study findings and limits: According to a later analysis, most TCR beta chains associated with CMV appeared HLA-restricted. In a later analysis, parvovirus B19, influenza, CMV and Epstein-Barr virus appeared linked to several top co-occurrence clusters. It was reported in a later analysis that an Asian-associated ancestry cluster showed fewer N-insertions than the 666-donor mean.

CDR3 length equals 15 residues. Trimming removed 0 bases at V and 5 bases at J, with 14 bases between. Per the germline V gene, CDR1 is MNHEY and CDR2 is SMNVEV (reference sequence). 13 Jbeta primers and 60 Vbeta primers were used for the PCR. Profiling relied on immunoSEQ multiplex PCR, and the TCRdb table lists in-frame clones only, not all of them. The data hold approximately 200,000 clones, with under 80% observed a single time. The chain links TRBV27 to TRBJ2-7; D is uncertain. The sequenced sample was PBMCs. The receptor comes from a man aged 30-40 years in good health and CMV-seropositive. The CDR3 region has the DNA TGTGCCAGCAGTTTATCGTCGGGTGGTGCGAACGAGCAGTACTTC. Its translation is CASSLSSGGANEQYF.